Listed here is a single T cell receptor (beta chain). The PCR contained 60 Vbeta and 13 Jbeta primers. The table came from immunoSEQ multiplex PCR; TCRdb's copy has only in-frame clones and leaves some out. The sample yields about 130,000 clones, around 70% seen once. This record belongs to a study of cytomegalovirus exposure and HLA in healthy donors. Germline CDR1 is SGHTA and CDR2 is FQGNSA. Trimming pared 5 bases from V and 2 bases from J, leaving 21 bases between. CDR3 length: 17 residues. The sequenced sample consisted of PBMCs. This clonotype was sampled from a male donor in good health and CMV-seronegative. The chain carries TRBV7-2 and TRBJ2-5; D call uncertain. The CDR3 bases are TGTGCCAGCAGCCCTCGTCGTTACAGAGCTACTCAAGAGACCCAGTACTTC. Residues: CASSPRRYRATQETQYF.